The present T cell receptor beta chain was sequenced within a study of blood T cell repertoires in COVID-19. Measured with immunoSEQ multiplex PCR; TCRdb has only the in-frame clones, and not every one. The repertoire holds approximately 100,000 clones, with roughly 92% as singletons. The germline CDR1 and CDR2 sequences are SSHAT and FNYEAQ (reference sequence). The CDR3 totals 12 residues. Points on this clone: One junction end disagrees with the germline gene, perhaps due to a read error.

Source material: peripheral blood. The receptor's source is a man aged 45-60 years with active COVID-19. The chain links TRBV7-7 to TRBJ2-5; the D gene is possibly TRBD2 (5 bases). In nucleotides, the CDR3 is TGTGCTAGCAGCTTACTAGGAGAGACCCAGTACTTC. Its protein product is CASSLLGETQYF. Supplemented by reference TRBV7-7 and TRBJ2-5, the full variable domain reads GAGVSQSPRYKVTKRGQDVTLRCDPISSHATLYWYQQALGQGPEFLTYFNYEAQPDKSGLPSDRFSAERPEGSISTLTIQRTEQRDSAMYRCASSLLGETQYFGPGTRLLVL.